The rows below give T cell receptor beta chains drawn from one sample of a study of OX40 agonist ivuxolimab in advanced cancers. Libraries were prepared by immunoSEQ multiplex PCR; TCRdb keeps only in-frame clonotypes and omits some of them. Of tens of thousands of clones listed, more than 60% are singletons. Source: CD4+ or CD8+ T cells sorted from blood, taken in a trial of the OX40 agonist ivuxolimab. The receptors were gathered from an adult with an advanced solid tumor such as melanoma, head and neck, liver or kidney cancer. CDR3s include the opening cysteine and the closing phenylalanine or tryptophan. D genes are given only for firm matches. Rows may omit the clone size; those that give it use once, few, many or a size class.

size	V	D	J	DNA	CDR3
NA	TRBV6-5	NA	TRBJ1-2	TGTGCCAGCAGTGACAGTCCTAATAACTATGGCTACACCTTC	CASSDSPNNYGYTF
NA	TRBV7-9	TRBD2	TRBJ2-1	TGTGCCAGCAGCTTCCTAGCGGGGGCCTACAATGAGCAGTTCTTC	CASSFLAGAYNEQFF
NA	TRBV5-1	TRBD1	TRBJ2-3	TGCGCCAGCAGCCGCAACGACAGGGAAGTTTCAGATACGCAGTATTTT	CASSRNDREVSDTQYF
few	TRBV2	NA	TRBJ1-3	TGTGCCAGCAGTTCGGGAAGGGGTGACACCATATATTTT	CASSSGRGDTIYF
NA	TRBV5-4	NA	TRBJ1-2	TGTGCCAGCAGCTTGGGCCCCGGTGGCTACACCTTC	CASSLGPGGYTF
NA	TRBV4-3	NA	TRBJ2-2	TGCGCCAGCAGCCAAGATCCCAGGGGGGGCCCCGGGGAGCTGTTTTTT	CASSQDPRGGPGELFF
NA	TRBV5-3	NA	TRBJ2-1	TGTGCCAGAAGCTTGGATGAGCAGTTCTTC	CARSLDEQFF
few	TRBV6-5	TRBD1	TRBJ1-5	TGTGCCAGCAGTTACAGGGGGCACGGTCAGCCCCAGCATTTT	CASSYRGHGQPQHF
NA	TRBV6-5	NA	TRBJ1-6	TGTGCCAGCAGTTACTCAGGGTCCAATTCACCCCTCCACTTT	CASSYSGSNSPLHF
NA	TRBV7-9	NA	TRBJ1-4	TGTGCCAGCAGCTTCGGTTCGGATGAAAAACTGTTTTTT	CASSFGSDEKLFF
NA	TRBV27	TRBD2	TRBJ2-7	TGTGCCAGCAGTTTATTCGGGGGGGGTGATGAGCAGTACTTC	CASSLFGGGDEQYF
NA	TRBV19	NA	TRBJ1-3	TGTGCCAGTAGTATAGATCCCCTGACTGGGGCTCCAGGAAACACCATATATTTT	CASSIDPLTGAPGNTIYF
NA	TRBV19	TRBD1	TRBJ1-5	TGTGCCAGCCAACCAGGGGGAGGCAATCAGCCCCAGCATTTT	CASQPGGGNQPQHF
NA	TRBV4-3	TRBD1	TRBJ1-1	TGCGCCAGCAGCAAATCTTCAGGGGGCACTGAAGCTTTCTTT	CASSKSSGGTEAFF
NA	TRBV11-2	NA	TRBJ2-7	TGTGCCAGCAGCTTAGCCTCAGGGCGCGAGCAGTACTTC	CASSLASGREQYF
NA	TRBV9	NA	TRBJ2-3	TGTGCCAGCAGCGTAGGGACAGCAGATACGCAGTATTTT	CASSVGTADTQYF
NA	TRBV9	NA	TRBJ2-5	TGTGCCAGCAGCTACCTGGACAGTGCAAGGGAGACCCAGTACTTC	CASSYLDSARETQYF
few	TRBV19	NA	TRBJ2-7	TGTGCCAGTAGTTACACCGGGACCTCGGGACACGAGCAGTACTTC	CASSYTGTSGHEQYF
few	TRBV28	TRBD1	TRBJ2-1	TGTGCCAGCAGTTTCGGGACAGCCAATGAGCAGTTCTTC	CASSFGTANEQFF
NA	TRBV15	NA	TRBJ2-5	TGTGCCACCAGCAGAGATCGTTCGGCGGAGACCCAGTACTTC	CATSRDRSAETQYF
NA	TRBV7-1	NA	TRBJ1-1	TGTGCCAGCAGCTTAGCGATCAGGGCTGACGCTGAAGCTTTCTTT	CASSLAIRADAEAFF
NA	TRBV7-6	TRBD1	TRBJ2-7	TGTGCCAGCAGCCAAGACAGGGGCCCCTCCTACGAGCAGTACTTC	CASSQDRGPSYEQYF
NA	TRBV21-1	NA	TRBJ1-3	TGTGCCAGCAGCGATGGGGGGAACTCTGGAAACACCATATATTTT	CASSDGGNSGNTIYF
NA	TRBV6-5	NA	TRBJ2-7	TGTGCCAGCAGTCACGGGACGGCCTCCTACGAGCAGTACTTC	CASSHGTASYEQYF
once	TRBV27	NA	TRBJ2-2	TGTGCCAGCAGTTGGCTGGCAAGCCTCGCCGGGGAGCTGTTTTTT	CASSWLASLAGELFF
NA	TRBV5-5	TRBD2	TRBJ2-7	TGTGCCAGCAGCCAGGGACTAGCGGGAACCTACGAGCAGTACTTC	CASSQGLAGTYEQYF
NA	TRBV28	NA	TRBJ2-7	TGTGCCAGCAGTCGGCGGGCCCTCTTCAACTACGAGCAGTACTTC	CASSRRALFNYEQYF
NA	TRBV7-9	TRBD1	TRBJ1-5	TGTGCCAGCAGCCTGACCGGGACAGGGGCCATCTATAGCAATCAGCCCCAGCATTTT	CASSLTGTGAIYSNQPQHF
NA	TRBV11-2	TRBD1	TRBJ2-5	TGTGCCAGCAGCTTAAGACAGGGGCCTTACCAAGAGACCCAGTACTTC	CASSLRQGPYQETQYF
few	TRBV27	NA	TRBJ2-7	TGTGCCAGCAGTCCTTCCGACAGGTCCCCCTACGAGCAGTACTTC	CASSPSDRSPYEQYF
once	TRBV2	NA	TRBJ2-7	TGTGCCAGCAGTGACGAGGGTCTCGAGCAGTACTTC	CASSDEGLEQYF
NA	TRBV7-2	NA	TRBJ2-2	TGTGCCAGCAGCTTAGCCCCTACCGGCAGGGGAAGCGGCGGGGAGCTGTTTTTT	CASSLAPTGRGSGGELFF
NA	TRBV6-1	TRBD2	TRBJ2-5	TGTGCCAGCAGCCAGCGGGGGTACGGAGAAGAGACCCAGTACTTC	CASSQRGYGEETQYF
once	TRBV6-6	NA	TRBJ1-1	TGTGCCAGCAGTTACGGCGGGAACACTGAAGCTTTCTTT	CASSYGGNTEAFF
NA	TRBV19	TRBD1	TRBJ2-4	TGTGCCAGTAGTATGGAGGACAGGGTAGCCAAAAACATTCAGTACTTC	CASSMEDRVAKNIQYF
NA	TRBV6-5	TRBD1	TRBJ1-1	TGTGCCAGCAGCCTAGGGACAGGGGTCACTGAAGCTTTCTTT	CASSLGTGVTEAFF
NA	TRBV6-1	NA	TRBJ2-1	TGTGCCAGCAGTGCCCTAGGGCGGGTGAATGAGCAGTTCTTC	CASSALGRVNEQFF
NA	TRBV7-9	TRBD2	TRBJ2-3	TGTGCCAGCAGCTCTAGCGGGGGCACAGATACGCAGTATTTT	CASSSSGGTDTQYF
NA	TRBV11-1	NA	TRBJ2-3	TGTGCCAGCAGCTCCCGGGCCCTAAGGGGTGATACGCAGTATTTT	CASSSRALRGDTQYF
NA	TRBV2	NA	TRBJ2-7	TGTGCCAGCAGTGAAGGAGCCAGGTCTCTTTACGAGCAGTACTTC	CASSEGARSLYEQYF
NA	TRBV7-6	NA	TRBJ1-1	TGTGCCAGCAGCCAAGACAGCATGAACACTGAAGCTTTCTTT	CASSQDSMNTEAFF
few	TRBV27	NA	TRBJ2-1	TGTGCCAGCATCCTAGGGGGCGGGGGGCCCCGGAACCTCAATGAGCAGTTCTTC	CASILGGGGPRNLNEQFF
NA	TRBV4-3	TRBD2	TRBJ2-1	TGCGCCAGCAGCCAACTAGCGGGGGGGCCTGGCGAGCAGTTCTTC	CASSQLAGGPGEQFF
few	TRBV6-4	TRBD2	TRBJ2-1	TGTGCCAGCAGTGACTCGACTAGCGGGGACTACAATGAGCAGTTCTTC	CASSDSTSGDYNEQFF
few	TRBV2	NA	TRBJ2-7	TGTGCCAGCAGTGACCAGGGGAGCTCCTACGAGCAGTACTTC	CASSDQGSSYEQYF
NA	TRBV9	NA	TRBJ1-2	TGTGCCAGCAGCGAGGACAGCTTCTCGGACTATGGCTACACCTTC	CASSEDSFSDYGYTF
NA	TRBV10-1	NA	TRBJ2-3	TGCGCCAGCATACCGACAGATACGCAGTATTTT	CASIPTDTQYF
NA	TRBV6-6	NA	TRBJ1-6	TGTGCCAGCAGTTACGAAACCGGTTTGGGGTTTTTCCACTTT	CASSYETGLGFFHF
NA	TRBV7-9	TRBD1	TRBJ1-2	TGTGCCAGCACCAATGACGACAGGGGGCGCGCATTTGGCTACACCTTC	CASTNDDRGRAFGYTF
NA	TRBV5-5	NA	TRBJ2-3	TGTGCCAGCAGCTTGACCGGGTTGGGCAGCACAGATACGCAGTATTTT	CASSLTGLGSTDTQYF
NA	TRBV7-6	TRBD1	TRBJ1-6	TGTGCCAGCAGCTCCTGGACAGGGGATTCACCCCTCCACTTT	CASSSWTGDSPLHF
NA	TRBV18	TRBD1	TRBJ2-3	TGTGCCAGCTCACAGGACAGGGGGCCAGATACGCAGTATTTT	CASSQDRGPDTQYF
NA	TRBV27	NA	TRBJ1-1	TGTGCCAGCAGTTTATCGGGCACTAAAGCTTTCTTT	CASSLSGTKAFF
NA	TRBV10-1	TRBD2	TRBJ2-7	TGCGCCAGCAGTGAGTCAGGCGGGGGGGTGTCCTACGAGCAGTACTTC	CASSESGGGVSYEQYF
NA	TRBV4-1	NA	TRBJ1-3	TGCGCCAGCACAACAGCGTTCCTCTCTGGAAACACCATATATTTT	CASTTAFLSGNTIYF